This T cell receptor beta chain originates from a study of blood T cell repertoires in COVID-19. Study information: The United States, Italy and Spain supplied acute and convalescent COVID-19 samples. Nucleic acid was either cDNA or gDNA, and it came from T cells, B-cell-depleted T cells, or PBMCs.

As handled by the study authors: Reference gene primer amplification gave estimated nucleated cell counts. The repertoire was sequenced with immunoSEQ multiplex PCR; TCRdb's copy has only in-frame clones and lacks some. V, J and clone size are taken as reported in that table, and D and trimming were inferred from the DNA itself. The data show about 160,000 clones, approximately 90% seen once. Per the germline V gene, CDR1 is LGHNA and CDR2 is YSLEER. Trimming took 3 bases from V and 15 from J; bases not matched to a gene: 11. The CDR3 extends over 13 amino acids. The clonotype originates from an older woman who had recovered from COVID-19. Input material: peripheral blood. The chain carries TRBV4-3 and TRBJ2-1; 7 positions agree with TRBD2. CDR3 nucleotide sequence: TGCGCCAGCAGCCATAGCTCCCGGGGGGTGGGGTTCTTC. This gives the protein CASSHSSRGVGFF.